This T cell receptor (beta chain) was captured in a study of OX40 agonist ivuxolimab in advanced cancers. Here immunoSEQ multiplex PCR was the method, and the copy in TCRdb shows in-frame clones only, minus some. This sample has tens of thousands of clones; roughly 92% occur once, and the top ten carry roughly 1.1%. This CDR3 has 16 residues. Germline CDR1 reads MDHEN; CDR2 reads SYDVKM. The V gene end was trimmed by 3 bases and the J gene end by 7 bases; junction bases not matched to a gene: 13. V is TRBV28 and J is TRBJ2-7; 9 nucleotides match TRBD2. The sequence was collected from an adult with an advanced solid tumor such as melanoma, head and neck, liver or kidney cancer. The material sequenced was CD4+ or CD8+ T cells sorted from blood, taken in a trial of the OX40 agonist ivuxolimab. This CDR3 is CASSFSAATSGPEQYF. DNA of the CDR3: TGTGCCAGCAGTTTTTCGGCAGCAACTAGCGGGCCGGAGCAGTACTTC.